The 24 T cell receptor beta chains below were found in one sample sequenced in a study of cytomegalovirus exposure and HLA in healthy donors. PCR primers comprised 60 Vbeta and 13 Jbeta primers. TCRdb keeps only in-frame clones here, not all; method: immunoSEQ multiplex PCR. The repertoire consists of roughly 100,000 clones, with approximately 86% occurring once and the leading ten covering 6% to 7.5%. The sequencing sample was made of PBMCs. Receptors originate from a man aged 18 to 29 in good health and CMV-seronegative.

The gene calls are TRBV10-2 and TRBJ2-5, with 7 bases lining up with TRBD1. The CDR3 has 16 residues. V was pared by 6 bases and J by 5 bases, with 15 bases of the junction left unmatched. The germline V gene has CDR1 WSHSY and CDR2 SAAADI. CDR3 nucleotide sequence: TGCGCCAGCAGGAAGAGGACAGGTTTCCCTGGGGAGACCCAGTACTTC. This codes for CASRKRTGFPGETQYF.

CDR3 amino acids: CASKGTGETDTQYF. The DNA for the CDR3 is TGTGCCAGTAAGGGGACAGGGGAAACAGATACGCAGTATTTT. The chain combines TRBV19 with TRBJ2-3, with TRBD1 matching 10 bases. Germline loops: CDR1 LNHDA, CDR2 SQIVND (reference sequence). The CDR3 is made up of 14 amino acids. V shed 7 bases, J shed 3 bases, and the junction held 4 bases outside the gene matches.

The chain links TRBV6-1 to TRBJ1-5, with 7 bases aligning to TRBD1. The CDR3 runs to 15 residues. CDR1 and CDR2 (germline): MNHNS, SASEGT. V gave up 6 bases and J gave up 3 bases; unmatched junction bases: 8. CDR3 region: CASRFTGTANQPQHF. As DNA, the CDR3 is TGTGCCAGCAGGTTTACCGGGACAGCCAATCAGCCCCAGCATTTT.

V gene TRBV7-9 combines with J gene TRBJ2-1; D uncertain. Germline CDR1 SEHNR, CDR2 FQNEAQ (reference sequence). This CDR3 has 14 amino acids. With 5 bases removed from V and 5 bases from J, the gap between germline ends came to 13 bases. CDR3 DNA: TGTGCCAGCAGCGCGCAACGAACGGACAATGAGCAGTTCTTC. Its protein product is CASSAQRTDNEQFF.

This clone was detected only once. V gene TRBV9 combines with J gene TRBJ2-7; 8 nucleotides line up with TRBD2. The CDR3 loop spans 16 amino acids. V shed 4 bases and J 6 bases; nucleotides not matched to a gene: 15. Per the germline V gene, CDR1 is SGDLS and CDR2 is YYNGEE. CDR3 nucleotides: TGTGCCAGCAGCTCGGGGACGGCGGGAGGTTTAAGCGAGCAGTACTTC. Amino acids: CASSSGTAGGLSEQYF.

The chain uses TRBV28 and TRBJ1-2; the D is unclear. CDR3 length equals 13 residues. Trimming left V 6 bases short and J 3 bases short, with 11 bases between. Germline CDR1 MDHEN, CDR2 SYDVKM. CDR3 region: CASSPGEYYGYTF. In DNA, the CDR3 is TGTGCCAGCAGCCCCGGGGAGTACTATGGCTACACCTTC.

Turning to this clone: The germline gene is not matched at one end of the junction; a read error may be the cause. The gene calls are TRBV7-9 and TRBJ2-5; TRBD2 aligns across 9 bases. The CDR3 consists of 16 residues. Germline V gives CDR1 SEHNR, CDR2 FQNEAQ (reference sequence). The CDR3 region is CSSNRWASGDQETQYF. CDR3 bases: TGTTCCAGCAACCGGTGGGCTAGCGGGGACCAAGAGACCCAGTACTTC.

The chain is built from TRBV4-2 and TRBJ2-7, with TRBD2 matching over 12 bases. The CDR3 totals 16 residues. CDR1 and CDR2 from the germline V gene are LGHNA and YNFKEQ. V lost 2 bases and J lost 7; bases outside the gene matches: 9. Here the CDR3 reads CASSQNRLAGVGEQYF. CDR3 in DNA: TGTGCCAGCAGCCAAAACCGACTAGCGGGAGTAGGGGAGCAGTACTTC.

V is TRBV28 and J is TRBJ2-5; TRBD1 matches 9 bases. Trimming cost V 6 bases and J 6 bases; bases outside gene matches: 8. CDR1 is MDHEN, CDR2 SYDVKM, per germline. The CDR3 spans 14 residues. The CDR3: CASSWGQGLQTQYF. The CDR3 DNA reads TGTGCCAGCAGCTGGGGACAGGGATTGCAGACCCAGTACTTC.

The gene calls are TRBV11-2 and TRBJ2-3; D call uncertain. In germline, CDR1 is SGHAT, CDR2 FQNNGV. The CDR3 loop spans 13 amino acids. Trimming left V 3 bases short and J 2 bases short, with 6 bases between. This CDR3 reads CASSLAPTDTQYF. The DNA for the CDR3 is TGTGCCAGCAGCTTGGCTCCCACAGATACGCAGTATTTT.

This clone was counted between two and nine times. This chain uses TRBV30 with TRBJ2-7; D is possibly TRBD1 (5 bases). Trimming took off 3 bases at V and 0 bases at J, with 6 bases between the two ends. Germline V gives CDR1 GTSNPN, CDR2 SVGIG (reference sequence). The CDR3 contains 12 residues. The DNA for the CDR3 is TGTGCCTGGAGCAGGGCCTCCTACGAGCAGTACTTC. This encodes CAWSRASYEQYF.

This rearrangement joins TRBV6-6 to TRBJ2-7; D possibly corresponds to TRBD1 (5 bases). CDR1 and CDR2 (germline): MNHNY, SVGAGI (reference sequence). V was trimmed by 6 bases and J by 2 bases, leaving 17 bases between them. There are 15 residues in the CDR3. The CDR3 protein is CASRERTRRTYEQYF. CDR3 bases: TGTGCCAGCAGAGAAAGGACACGACGTACCTACGAGCAGTACTTC.

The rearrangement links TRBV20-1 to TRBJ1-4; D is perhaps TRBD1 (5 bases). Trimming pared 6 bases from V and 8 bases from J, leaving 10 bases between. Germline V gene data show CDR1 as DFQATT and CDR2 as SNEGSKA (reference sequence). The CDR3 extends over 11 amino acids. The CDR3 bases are TGCAGTGCCAAGAGACAGGAAAAACTGTTTTTT. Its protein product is CSAKRQEKLFF.

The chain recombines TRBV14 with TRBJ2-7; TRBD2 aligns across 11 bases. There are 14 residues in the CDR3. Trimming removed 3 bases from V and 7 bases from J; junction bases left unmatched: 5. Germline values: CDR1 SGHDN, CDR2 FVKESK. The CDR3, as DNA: TGTGCCAGCAGCCAGGGACTAGCGGTTCGGGAGCAGTACTTC. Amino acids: CASSQGLAVREQYF.

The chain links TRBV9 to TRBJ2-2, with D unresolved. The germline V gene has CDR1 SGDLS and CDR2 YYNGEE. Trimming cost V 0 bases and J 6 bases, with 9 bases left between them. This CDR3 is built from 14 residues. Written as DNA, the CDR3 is TGTGCCAGCAGCGTAGTCCTCTACCCCGGGGAGCTGTTTTTT. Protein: CASSVVLYPGELFF. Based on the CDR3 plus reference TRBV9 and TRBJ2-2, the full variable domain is DSGVTQTPKHLITATGQRVTLRCSPRSGDLSVYWYQQSLDQGLQFLIQYYNGEERAKGNILERFSAQQFPDLHSELNLSSLELGDSALYFCASSVVLYPGELFFGEGSRLTVL.

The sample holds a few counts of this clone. Here the CDR3 reads CASSVLAGGANEQFF. As DNA, the CDR3 is TGTGCCAGCAGCGTTCTAGCGGGAGGTGCGAATGAGCAGTTCTTC. This sequence joins TRBV9 and TRBJ2-1, with TRBD2 matching over 11 bases. Germline trimming cut 2 bases from V and 7 bases from J; bases unmatched to any gene: 5. Germline V gene lookup returns CDR1 SGDLS and CDR2 YYNGEE. The CDR3 has 15 amino acids. Using reference TRBV9 and TRBJ2-1 for the parts outside the CDR3, the full variable domain is DSGVTQTPKHLITATGQRVTLRCSPRSGDLSVYWYQQSLDQGLQFLIQYYNGEERAKGNILERFSAQQFPDLHSELNLSSLELGDSALYFCASSVLAGGANEQFFGPGTRLTVL.

The DNA of the CDR3 is TGTGCCAGCAGCTTGTTAGAGCCCTACGAGCAGTACTTC. Its protein is CASSLLEPYEQYF. The chain couples TRBV5-6 to TRBJ2-7, with unresolved D. This CDR3 region has 13 residues. Germline V CDR1 and CDR2: SGHDT, YYEEEE. Trimming stripped 1 base from V and 2 bases from J, with 7 bases between.

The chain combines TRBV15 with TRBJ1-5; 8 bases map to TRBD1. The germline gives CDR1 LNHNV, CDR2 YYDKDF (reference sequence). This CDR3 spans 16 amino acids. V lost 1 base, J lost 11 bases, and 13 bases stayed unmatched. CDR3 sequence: CATSRAVGTGRTAQHF. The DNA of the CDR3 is TGTGCCACCAGCAGAGCGGTCGGGACAGGTCGGACGGCCCAGCATTTT.

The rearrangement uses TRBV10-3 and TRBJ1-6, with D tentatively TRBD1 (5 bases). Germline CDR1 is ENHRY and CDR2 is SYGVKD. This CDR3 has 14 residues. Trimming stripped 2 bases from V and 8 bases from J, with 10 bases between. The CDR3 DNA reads TGTGCCATCAGTGAGAGGGGAAATGATTCACCCCTCCACTTT. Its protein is CAISERGNDSPLHF.

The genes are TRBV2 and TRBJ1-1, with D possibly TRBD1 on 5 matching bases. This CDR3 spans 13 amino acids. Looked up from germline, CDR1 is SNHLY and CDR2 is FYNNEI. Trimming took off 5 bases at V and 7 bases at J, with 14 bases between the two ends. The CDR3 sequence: CASSTITGNEAFF. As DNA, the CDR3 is TGTGCCAGCAGTACAATTACAGGAAATGAAGCTTTCTTT.

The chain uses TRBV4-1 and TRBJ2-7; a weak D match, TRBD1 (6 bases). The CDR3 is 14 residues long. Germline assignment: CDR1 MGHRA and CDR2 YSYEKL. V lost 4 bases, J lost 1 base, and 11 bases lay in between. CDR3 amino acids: CASSPAQGSYEQYF. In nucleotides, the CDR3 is TGCGCCAGCAGCCCCGCCCAGGGGTCCTACGAGCAGTACTTC.

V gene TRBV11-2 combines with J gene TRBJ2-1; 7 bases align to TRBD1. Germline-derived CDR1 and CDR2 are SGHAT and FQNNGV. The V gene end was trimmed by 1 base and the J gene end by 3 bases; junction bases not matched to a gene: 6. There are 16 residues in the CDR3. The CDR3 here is CASSLVPRTGYNEQFF. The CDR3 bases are TGTGCCAGCAGCTTAGTCCCCCGGACAGGCTACAATGAGCAGTTCTTC.

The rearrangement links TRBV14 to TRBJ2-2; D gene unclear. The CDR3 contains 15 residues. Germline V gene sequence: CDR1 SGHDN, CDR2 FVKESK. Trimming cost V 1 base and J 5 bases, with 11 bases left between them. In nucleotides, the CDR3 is TGTGCCAGCAGCCAAGGCCGAGTACTGACCGGGGAGCTGTTTTTT. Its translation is CASSQGRVLTGELFF.

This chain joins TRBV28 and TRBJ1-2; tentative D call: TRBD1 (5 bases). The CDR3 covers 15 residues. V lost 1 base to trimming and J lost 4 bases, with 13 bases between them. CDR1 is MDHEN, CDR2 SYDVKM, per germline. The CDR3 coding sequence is TGTGCCAGCAGTTTATTTGGCAGGGAAGGCTATGGCTACACCTTC. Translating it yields CASSLFGREGYGYTF.